This TCR beta chain was profiled in a study of T cell repertoires in cytomegalovirus infection. Study at large: HLA-B-restricted CMV epitopes that are well studied, plus recently identified HLA-C-restricted ones, were used by the study. A matching HLA type, together with CMV infection, was signaled by public TCR beta signatures.

The trim removed 7 bases at V and 6 bases at J, leaving 12 bases unmatched. The V gene's germline CDR1 is LNHDA and CDR2 SQIVND (reference sequence). The CDR3 runs to 15 residues. TCRdb used MiXCR to reprocess the reads, holding one entry per CDR3 protein. The repertoire holds 200,000 to 250,000 distinct CDR3 sequences, with about 39% as singletons. This clonotype was detected a few times. Its antigen is currently unknown. General study findings and limits: Clonotype analysis showed dominance of the ex vivo response by HLA-C-restricted CMV-specific TCR beta clonotypes.

The chain employs TRBV19 and TRBJ2-7; 10 nucleotides match TRBD1. This sequence was found in a human donor in good health (CMV status not recorded). Some clones in this sample may be carry-over from other donors' samples. The specimen comprised CD8+ T cells from cultured PBMCs, sampled from culture after CMV antigen stimulation. CDR3 nucleotide sequence: TGTGCCAGTACCACAGGTCGGGGACAGGGGCTCGAGCAGTACTTC. This gives the protein CASTTGRGQGLEQYF. Filled out from reference TRBV19 and TRBJ2-7, the complete variable domain reads DGGITQSPKYLFRKEGQNVTLSCEQNLNHDAMYWYRQDPGQGLRLIYYSQIVNDFQKGDIAEGYSVSREKKESFPLTVTSAQKNPTAFYLCASTTGRGQGLEQYFGPGTRLTVT.